Listed below are T cell receptor beta chains from one sample, sequenced in a study of T cells after yellow fever vaccination. Via MiXCR, TCRdb re-called the 5' RACE reads, giving one row per CDR3 protein. In the table there are about 160,000 distinct CDR3 sequences, approximately 10% of which are singletons. Here the sequenced sample was CD8+ T cells sorted from PBMCs, taken 45 days after the yellow fever booster vaccination. All receptors come from a man aged 18 to 30 who received the YFV17D yellow fever vaccine. Both conserved end residues are part of each CDR3. Fields, in order: D gene, J gene, V gene, clone size, CDR3 DNA, CDR3 protein. A D gene is named only where the DNA matches it firmly. A clone size is listed for some rows: how often the clone was seen (once, few, many), or a class if it is expanded.

>-|TRBJ2-7|TRBV6-2/TRBV6-3|few
TGTGCCAGCAGTTACGCGGGACAAACCTACGAGCAGTACTTC
CASSYAGQTYEQYF
>TRBD2|TRBJ2-1|TRBV12-3/TRBV12-4|-
TGTGCCAGCAGTTTTACTCCGGGACTAGCCGGCAATGAGCAGTTCTTC
CASSFTPGLAGNEQFF
>TRBD1|TRBJ1-2|TRBV7-9|-
TGTGCCAGCAGCTTAGTAGTACAGGGGGCCGGTGGCTACACCTTC
CASSLVVQGAGGYTF
>TRBD1|TRBJ1-2|TRBV6-6|few
TGTGCCAGCATTCAGGGGGCGGATGGCTACACCTTC
CASIQGADGYTF
>TRBD1|TRBJ2-4|TRBV7-9|-
TGTGCCAGCAGCCGTGGACAGGACTCAAACATTCAGTACTTC
CASSRGQDSNIQYF
>-|TRBJ2-3|TRBV7-9|-
TGTGCCAGCAGCCCGAACCTGGCAGATACGCAGTATTTT
CASSPNLADTQYF
>TRBD2|TRBJ2-3|TRBV6-4|many
TGTGCCAGCAGTGACGGGGCGGGGGGACCCGGAGATACGCAGTATTTT
CASSDGAGGPGDTQYF
>-|TRBJ2-7|TRBV7-6|few
TGTGCCAGCAGCCCAACGGAGGGCCGCTCCTACGAGCAGTACTTC
CASSPTEGRSYEQYF
>-|TRBJ2-7|TRBV30|-
TGTGCCGGGGGCTCAGGGGAGCAGTACTTC
CAGGSGEQYF
>-|TRBJ1-1|TRBV9|few
TGTGCCAGCAGCTCGGGCAGCACTGAAGCTTTCTTT
CASSSGSTEAFF
>TRBD1|TRBJ1-4|TRBV4-1|few
TGCGCCAGCAGCCAAGGGGACAGGGGGGACCTTGAAAAACTGTTTTTT
CASSQGDRGDLEKLFF
>TRBD1|TRBJ1-1|TRBV9|-
TGTGCCAGCAGCGACCTCCGGGACAGGGGAACTGAAGCTTTCTTT
CASSDLRDRGTEAFF
>-|TRBJ2-1|TRBV7-3|-
TGTGCCAGCAGCTCTGGATGGGCAGGCCCGTACGGTGAGCAGTTCTTC
CASSSGWAGPYGEQFF
>-|TRBJ2-1|TRBV29-1|few
TGCAGCGTTGTGGCAGATTCGCCCAATGAGCAGTTCTTC
CSVVADSPNEQFF
>-|TRBJ1-2|TRBV7-9|-
TGTGCCAGCAGCTCCTGGACAGACCTCTATGGCTACACCTTC
CASSSWTDLYGYTF
>TRBD2|TRBJ2-4|TRBV14|-
TGTGCCAGCAGCCAAGATCCGGCTAGCGGGGGCTTTGCCAAAAACATTCAGTACTTC
CASSQDPASGGFAKNIQYF
>-|TRBJ2-2|TRBV29-1|many
TGCAGCGTTGAAGGGCACGCGAACACCGGGGAGCTGTTTTTT
CSVEGHANTGELFF
>-|TRBJ2-1|TRBV20-1|-
TGCAGTGCTAGGGGAACCTTTAGGGAGCAGTTCTTC
CSARGTFREQFF